Following are 26 T cell receptor beta chains from one sample sequenced in a study of cytomegalovirus exposure and HLA in healthy donors. Use of 60 Vbeta and 13 Jbeta primers characterized the PCR. Repertoires were generated with immunoSEQ multiplex PCR, while TCRdb's copy carries only in-frame clones and drops some. The sample lists about 130,000 clones, 60% to 80% occurring once. Sequenced input: PBMCs. These receptors all stem from a man aged 45-65 years in good health and CMV-seropositive.

This sequence joins TRBV11-3 and TRBJ2-7; D gene unclear. V was pared by 2 bases and J by 1 base, with 3 bases between. Germline lookup yields CDR1 SGHNT and CDR2 YENEEA. The CDR3 is 12 amino acids. CDR3 in amino acids: CASSLRSYEQYF. The CDR3, as DNA: TGTGCCAGCAGCTTACGGTCCTACGAGCAGTACTTC. Full variable domain (missing parts from reference TRBV11-3 and TRBJ2-7): EAGVVQSPRYKIIEKKQPVAFWCNPISGHNTLYWYLQNLGQGPELLIRYENEEAVDDSQLPKDRFSAERLKGVDSTLKIQPAELGDSAVYLCASSLRSYEQYFGPGTRLTVT.

The V gene is TRBV7-9, the J gene TRBJ2-3; no definite D call. This CDR3 spans 11 amino acids. CDR1 and CDR2 from the germline V gene are SEHNR and FQNEAQ (reference sequence). Between the trimmed V and J ends, which lost 5 bases and 3 bases, there was a span of 3 bases. CDR3 protein: CASSLTDTQYF. CDR3 sequence (DNA): TGTGCCAGCAGCCTGACAGATACGCAGTATTTT.

The gene calls are TRBV7-2 and TRBJ1-4; TRBD1 aligns across 7 bases. V lost 5 bases and J lost 5; bases outside the gene matches: 5. This CDR3 region has 14 residues. Germline V gene data show CDR1 as SGHTA and CDR2 as FQGNSA. CDR3 sequence: CASSGTVLNEKLFF. CDR3 in DNA: TGTGCCAGCAGCGGGACAGTTCTAAATGAAAAACTGTTTTTT.

The V gene is TRBV6-5, the J gene TRBJ1-1, with unresolved D. The V and J ends lost 6 bases and 1 base respectively, with 12 bases between them. Germline CDR1 MNHEY, CDR2 SVGAGI. CDR3 length: 14 amino acids. The CDR3 region is CASRPHQQNTEAFF. CDR3 nucleotides: TGTGCCAGCAGACCCCACCAACAGAACACTGAAGCTTTCTTT.

The V gene is TRBV6-5, the J gene TRBJ1-4, with 8 nucleotides matching TRBD1. V dropped 5 bases and J dropped 5; count of bases not matched to a gene: 1. The CDR3 has 13 amino acids. Germline V lookup: CDR1 MNHEY, CDR2 SVGAGI. CDR3 in DNA: TGTGCCAGCAGTCGGACAGGGAATGAAAAACTGTTTTTT. Translated, it gives CASSRTGNEKLFF.

This chain joins TRBV29-1 and TRBJ1-3; maybe TRBD1 (6 bases). Germline assignment: CDR1 SQVTM and CDR2 ANQGSEA. This CDR3 region has 14 residues. With 4 bases removed from V and 5 bases from J, the gap between germline ends came to 15 bases. The CDR3 here is CSVAPTGSRNTIYF. The CDR3 nucleotides are TGCAGCGTTGCACCTACAGGGTCCAGAAACACCATATATTTT.

This clone was picked up a small number of times. The chain recombines TRBV19 with TRBJ2-7, with D hard to call. The CDR3 totals 14 residues. V gave up 7 bases and J gave up 0 bases, with 13 bases separating them. In germline, CDR1 is LNHDA, CDR2 SQIVND (reference sequence). This chain's CDR3 is CASKPVPSSYEQYF. CDR3 sequence (DNA): TGTGCCAGTAAGCCGGTGCCTAGCTCCTACGAGCAGTACTTC.

This chain uses TRBV6-6 with TRBJ2-7; D call uncertain. The CDR3 covers 14 residues. V dropped 7 bases and J dropped 0 bases, with 13 bases sitting between them. Germline-derived CDR1 and CDR2 are MNHNY and SVGAGI (reference sequence). CDR3 nucleotide sequence: TGTGCCAGCACCTCGTATCCGAGCTCCTACGAGCAGTACTTC. Its translation: CASTSYPSSYEQYF.

This rearrangement joins TRBV7-2 to TRBJ1-6, with a weak D call TRBD1 (5 bases). The CDR3 is made up of 16 amino acids. V was trimmed by 5 bases and J by 9 bases, leaving 20 bases between them. Germline V gives CDR1 SGHTA, CDR2 FQGNSA. CDR3 sequence reads: CASSPNNPRRGSPLHF. CDR3 nucleotide sequence: TGTGCCAGCAGCCCGAACAACCCACGTAGGGGTTCACCCCTCCACTTT. The full variable domain, in which reference TRBV7-2 and TRBJ1-6 provide the parts outside the CDR3, is GAGVSQSPSNKVTEKGKDVELRCDPISGHTALYWYRQSLGQGLEFLIYFQGNSAPDKSGLPSDRFSAERTGGSVSTLTIQRTQQEDSAVYLCASSPNNPRRGSPLHFGNGTRLTVT.

This clone was seen a handful of times. The rearrangement joins TRBV6-1 to TRBJ2-2, with 14 bases matching TRBD2. Germline V gene data show CDR1 as MNHNS and CDR2 as SASEGT. CDR3 length equals 15 residues. V lost 6 bases to trimming and J lost 6 bases; unmatched junction nucleotides: 3. The CDR3 nucleotides read TGTGCCAGCAGCGGACTAGCGGGAGGACCCGGGGAGCTGTTTTTT. It encodes CASSGLAGGPGELFF.

The gene calls are TRBV10-2 and TRBJ2-3; a weak D match, TRBD2 (6 bases). The CDR3 is 14 amino acids. V shed 4 bases and J shed 5 bases, with 13 bases lying between them. CDR1 is WSHSY and CDR2 is SAAADI in the germline V gene. The CDR3 protein is CASSGAGRKDTQYF. As DNA, the CDR3 is TGCGCCAGCAGTGGGGCGGGGCGGAAAGATACGCAGTATTTT.

The J gene is TRBJ2-2, the V gene TRBV7-2; D not resolved. CDR1 is SGHTA and CDR2 is FQGNSA in the germline V gene. The ends were cut back, 2 bases at V and 6 bases at J, with 4 bases in the middle. The CDR3 totals 12 residues. The CDR3 region has the DNA TGTGCCAGCAGCTTACGTGCCGGGGAGCTGTTTTTT. Translation: CASSLRAGELFF.

The rearrangement uses TRBV7-9 and TRBJ2-2; TRBD1 matches 7 bases. The CDR3 runs to 16 residues. Germline V gene sequence: CDR1 SEHNR, CDR2 FQNEAQ (reference sequence). V lost 5 bases, J lost 2 bases, and 8 bases stayed unmatched. The CDR3 DNA sequence: TGTGCCAGCAGCCGGGACAGTCCCTTTAACACCGGGGAGCTGTTTTTT. It specifies CASSRDSPFNTGELFF.

The rearrangement uses TRBV29-1 and TRBJ2-3, with D possibly matching TRBD1 (7 bases). V dropped 4 bases and J dropped 2 bases, with 16 bases sitting between them. In germline, CDR1 is SQVTM, CDR2 ANQGSEA. CDR3 size: 15 residues. CDR3 nucleotides: TGCAGCGTTGGCCGGCGGGACAGCTTCACAGATACGCAGTATTTT. Translated: CSVGRRDSFTDTQYF.

The J gene is TRBJ2-1, the V gene TRBV7-7, with 8 bases matching TRBD2. The CDR3 is made up of 15 amino acids. Germline loops: CDR1 SSHAT, CDR2 FNYEAQ (reference sequence). With 1 base clipped from V and 10 bases from J, the junction kept 9 bases outside the gene matches. The CDR3 protein is CASSLVGGDLGEQFF. The CDR3 nucleotides are TGTGCCAGCAGCTTAGTCGGGGGGGACCTTGGGGAGCAGTTCTTC. The variable domain in full, completed from reference TRBV7-7 and TRBJ2-1, reads GAGVSQSPRYKVTKRGQDVTLRCDPISSHATLYWYQQALGQGPEFLTYFNYEAQPDKSGLPSDRFSAERPEGSISTLTIQRTEQRDSAMYRCASSLVGGDLGEQFFGPGTRLTVL.

The rearrangement uses TRBV28 and TRBJ2-1; 9 positions match TRBD1. Germline V gene lookup returns CDR1 MDHEN and CDR2 SYDVKM. CDR3 size: 17 residues. J lost 0 bases, V lost 6 bases, and 9 bases had no gene match. The CDR3 region has the DNA TGTGCCAGCAGCTCTGACAGGGGGATCAACTCCTACAATGAGCAGTTCTTC. Its protein product is CASSSDRGINSYNEQFF. The full variable domain, completed using reference TRBV28 and TRBJ2-1, is DVKVTQSSRYLVKRTGEKVFLECVQDMDHENMFWYRQDPGLGLRLIYFSYDVKMKEKGDIPEGYSVSREKKERFSLILESASTNQTSMYLCASSSDRGINSYNEQFFGPGTRLTVL.

The chain is built from TRBV18 and TRBJ2-7; 8 bases align to TRBD1. V trimming: 4 bases; J trimming: 3 bases; junction bases outside the gene matches: 11. The CDR3 contains 16 residues. CDR1 is KGHSH and CDR2 is LQKENI in the germline V gene. The CDR3 spells CASSLRTGTGFYEQYF. Written as DNA, the CDR3 is TGTGCCAGCTCACTTAGGACCGGGACAGGCTTCTACGAGCAGTACTTC.

The chain combines TRBV4-2 with TRBJ2-2; the match to TRBD1 covers 7 bases. CDR1 and CDR2 from the germline V gene are LGHNA and YNFKEQ. The length of the CDR3 is 15 residues. V shed 7 bases, J shed 6 bases, and the junction held 11 bases outside the gene matches. The CDR3 sequence is CASTTRQGSSGELFF. CDR3 nucleotide sequence: TGTGCCAGCACCACAAGACAGGGATCTTCCGGGGAGCTGTTTTTT.

This clone was picked up a small number of times. The chain uses TRBV18 and TRBJ1-5, with unresolved D. V was clipped by 3 bases and J by 5 bases, with 8 bases between them. The CDR3 spans 13 residues. Germline CDR1 reads KGHSH; CDR2 reads LQKENI. As DNA, the CDR3 is TGTGCCAGCTCACCGGGCGTGGATCAGCCCCAGCATTTT. Translated, it gives CASSPGVDQPQHF.

This chain joins TRBV18 and TRBJ2-5, with 10 bases identical to TRBD2. From germline, CDR1 is KGHSH and CDR2 LQKENI. The CDR3 is 15 residues long. The V and J ends lost 3 bases and 5 bases, in that order; junction bases with no gene match: 6. The DNA for the CDR3 is TGTGCCAGCTCACCGAGGACTAGCGGACGGGAGACCCAGTACTTC. Translation gives CASSPRTSGRETQYF.

This chain uses TRBV15 with TRBJ2-7; D is possibly TRBD1 (6 bases). Deletions cut 1 base from V and 3 bases from J, with 13 bases between. The CDR3 length is 15 residues. The germline V gene has CDR1 LNHNV and CDR2 YYDKDF (reference sequence). The CDR3 coding sequence is TGTGCCACCAGCAGAGTGGGACATCAGTTCTACGAGCAGTACTTC. It encodes CATSRVGHQFYEQYF.

This clone was observed once. J is TRBJ2-5 and V is TRBV4-2, with 8 bases identical to TRBD2. Germline values: CDR1 LGHNA, CDR2 YNFKEQ. CDR3 length: 15 residues. J lost 1 base, V lost 0 bases, and 1 base had no gene match. CDR3 bases: TGTGCCAGCAGCCAAGATCGGGGGGGCCAAGAGACCCAGTACTTC. Encoded protein: CASSQDRGGQETQYF.

Only one count was recorded for this clone. The chain links TRBV5-1 to TRBJ2-2, with 8 bases identical to TRBD1. Germline V gives CDR1 SGHRS, CDR2 YFSETQ. There are 14 residues in the CDR3. V lost 4 bases and J lost 5; bases outside the gene matches: 4. Written as DNA, the CDR3 is TGCGCCAGCAGCGGACAGGGAAAAACCGGGGAGCTGTTTTTT. Translating it yields CASSGQGKTGELFF.

The V gene is TRBV19, the J gene TRBJ2-2; maybe TRBD1 (6 bases). The CDR3 spans 13 residues. Deletions cut 7 bases from V and 4 bases from J, with 10 bases between. The V gene's germline CDR1 is LNHDA and CDR2 SQIVND (reference sequence). CDR3: CASNPTGTGELFF. In DNA, the CDR3 is TGTGCCAGTAACCCGACAGGCACCGGGGAGCTGTTTTTT.

This chain uses TRBV18 with TRBJ2-1; 8 bases agree with TRBD1. V dropped 5 bases and J dropped 14; count of bases not matched to a gene: 11. Germline V gene data show CDR1 as KGHSH and CDR2 as LQKENI. The CDR3 consists of 13 residues. The CDR3: CASSVAPGQEEFF. The CDR3 DNA follows: TGTGCCAGCTCAGTTGCTCCGGGACAGGAGGAGTTCTTC.

The CDR3 is CSVGHREITEAFF. The CDR3 DNA sequence: TGCAGCGTTGGACATCGAGAAATAACTGAAGCTTTCTTT. The genes are TRBV29-1 and TRBJ1-1, with no clear D. Per germline, CDR1 SQVTM and CDR2 ANQGSEA. V lost 4 bases, J lost 5 bases, and 14 bases lay in between. This CDR3 contains 13 residues.